The 17 T cell receptor beta chains presented below share a single source sample, sequenced in a study of identical twins. TCRdb itself ran the 5' RACE reads through MiXCR, one entry per CDR3 protein. The sample holds hundreds of thousands of distinct CDR3 sequences, roughly 6.6% seen once. The data also belong to a second study, concerning yellow fever vaccine responses in identical twins.

The sequenced sample was PBMCs. These receptors came from a woman aged 18-29 years in good health.

This clonotype was seen only a few times. CDR3 amino acids: CSAGGGLAGAEQYF. DNA for the CDR3: TGCAGCGCCGGGGGGGGACTAGCGGGGGCCGAGCAGTACTTC. The rearrangement joins TRBV29-1 to TRBJ2-7, with TRBD2 matching over 14 bases. Germline V CDR1 and CDR2: SQVTM, ANQGSEA. The V gene end was trimmed by 7 bases and the J gene end by 6 bases; junction bases not matched to a gene: 8. The CDR3 is made up of 14 amino acids.

This clonotype occurred a few times. V gene TRBV7-3 combines with J gene TRBJ2-1, with 8 bases fitting TRBD2. This CDR3 is 15 amino acids long. The junction had 6 bases not matched to a gene; V was cut back by 5 bases and J by 3 bases. Per the germline V gene, CDR1 is SGHTA and CDR2 is FQGTGA. The CDR3 loop is CASSTREGLYNEQFF. The CDR3 region has the DNA TGTGCCAGCAGCACCCGGGAGGGCCTCTACAATGAGCAGTTCTTC.

This clonotype was picked up many times. The V and J genes are TRBV12-3 or TRBV12-4 and TRBJ2-3, with 12 bases that match TRBD2. The CDR3 runs 16 residues. V lost 6 bases to trimming and J lost 2 bases; unmatched junction nucleotides: 6. The CDR3 spells CASSPRTSGATDTQYF. CDR3 bases: TGTGCCAGCAGCCCCCGGACTAGCGGGGCCACAGATACGCAGTATTTT.

This clonotype showed up many times. The genes are TRBV18 and TRBJ2-2, with D uncertain. V was trimmed by 3 bases and J by 3 bases, leaving 11 bases between them. Looked up from germline, CDR1 is KGHSH and CDR2 is LQKENI. This CDR3 comprises 15 residues. The CDR3 here is CASSPIAQYTGELFF. CDR3 sequence (DNA): TGTGCCAGCTCACCGATAGCACAGTACACCGGGGAGCTGTTTTTT.

This clonotype was found many times. The CDR3: CASSRTGMNTEAFF. The CDR3 DNA reads TGTGCCAGCAGTAGGACAGGGATGAACACTGAAGCTTTCTTT. The chain joins TRBV12-3 or TRBV12-4 to TRBJ1-1, with 8 bases matching TRBD1. The CDR3 runs 14 residues. V was clipped by 5 bases and J by 0 bases; unmatched bases: 2.

In this sample, this clonotype turned up many times. The rearrangement joins TRBV12-3 or TRBV12-4 to TRBJ2-5; 10 bases align to TRBD2. The CDR3 contains 14 residues. The V and J ends lost 3 bases and 4 bases, in that order; junction bases with no gene match: 2. CDR3 sequence: CASSFLAGVETQYF. CDR3 bases: TGTGCCAGCAGTTTCCTAGCGGGAGTAGAGACCCAGTACTTC.

This clonotype was seen more than once but under ten times. The chain combines TRBV7-2 with TRBJ2-2, with TRBD1 as a possible D gene (6 bases). Germline V lookup: CDR1 SGHTA, CDR2 FQGNSA. Deletions cut 1 base from V and 6 bases from J, with 18 bases between. There are 17 residues in the CDR3. The CDR3 bases are TGTGCCAGCAGCTTAGGGGTCATGACAGGTTCGGCCGGGGAGCTGTTTTTT. This codes for CASSLGVMTGSAGELFF.

The sample holds many counts of this clonotype. The gene calls are TRBV7-9 and TRBJ2-5; 9 nucleotides line up with TRBD1. Looked up from germline, CDR1 is SEHNR and CDR2 is FQNEAQ (reference sequence). The CDR3 has 15 residues. The V segment lost 6 bases and the J segment 2 bases; nucleotides outside the gene matches: 7. CDR3: CASSPQTGGQETQYF. CDR3 DNA: TGTGCCAGCAGTCCTCAGACAGGGGGTCAAGAGACCCAGTACTTC.

Only a few counts were recorded for this clonotype. V gene TRBV13 combines with J gene TRBJ1-2, with TRBD1 matching over 7 bases. Germline V gene lookup returns CDR1 PRHDT and CDR2 FYEKMQ (reference sequence). J lost 6 bases, V lost 5 bases, and 12 bases had no gene match. The CDR3 covers 15 residues. The CDR3 region is CASSPRGGHDNGYTF. CDR3 nucleotide sequence: TGTGCCAGCAGCCCCAGAGGGGGCCATGATAATGGCTACACCTTC.

The V and J genes are TRBV2 and TRBJ2-5, with a tentative D call TRBD2 (6 bases). Germline assignment: CDR1 SNHLY and CDR2 FYNNEI. The CDR3 covers 15 residues. Trimming took off 2 bases at V and 2 bases at J, with 12 bases between the two ends. The CDR3 DNA reads TGTGCCAGCAGTGAAAGGGAGGCACAACAAGAGACCCAGTACTTC. Its translation: CASSEREAQQETQYF.

This clonotype was seen only a few times. The J gene is TRBJ1-1, the V gene TRBV20-1; tentative D call: TRBD1 (5 bases). The CDR3 has 14 residues. The V end lost 3 bases, the J end lost 3 bases, and 14 bases lay between the germline ends. Germline lookup yields CDR1 DFQATT and CDR2 SNEGSKA (reference sequence). CDR3 in DNA: TGCAGTGCTAGGGCCTCAGGGTGGTACACTGAAGCTTTCTTT. Translated, it gives CSARASGWYTEAFF.

The table lists this clonotype with many counts. V and J are TRBV24-1 and TRBJ2-5; D is unresolved. Trimming stripped 1 base from V and 5 bases from J, with 7 bases between. The CDR3 runs 13 residues. Germline CDR1 and CDR2: KGHDR and SFDVKD. CDR3 residues: CATSDLHWETQYF. The DNA of the CDR3 is TGTGCCACCAGTGATTTACATTGGGAGACCCAGTACTTC.

This clonotype was counted between two and nine times. This chain joins TRBV5-1 and TRBJ2-2; D unresolved. This CDR3 contains 17 residues. V shed 0 bases and J shed 0 bases, with 12 bases lying between them. The germline gives CDR1 SGHRS, CDR2 YFSETQ. CDR3 sequence: CASSLGSVSSNTGELFF. CDR3 sequence (DNA): TGCGCCAGCAGCTTGGGAAGTGTCAGCTCGAACACCGGGGAGCTGTTTTTT.

J is TRBJ2-7 and V is TRBV5-1; D unresolved. The CDR3 length is 13 residues. V lost 0 bases and J 2 bases, leaving 6 bases between the germline ends. The germline V gene has CDR1 SGHRS and CDR2 YFSETQ. In DNA, the CDR3 is TGCGCCAGCAGCTTGGCTGTCACCTACGAGCAGTACGTC. Protein product: CASSLAVTYEQYV.

The sample holds many counts of this clonotype. The V call is TRBV7-2, the J call TRBJ2-1; D remains ambiguous. Trimming took 8 bases from V and 5 from J, leaving 10 bases between them. CDR3 length equals 12 residues. In germline, CDR1 is SGHTA, CDR2 FQGNSA. The CDR3 loop is CASALLNNEQFF. The CDR3 DNA is TGTGCCAGCGCCCTACTCAACAATGAGCAGTTCTTC. The full variable domain, in which reference TRBV7-2 and TRBJ2-1 provide the parts outside the CDR3, is GAGVSQSPSNKVTEKGKDVELRCDPISGHTALYWYRQSLGQGLEFLIYFQGNSAPDKSGLPSDRFSAERTGGSVSTLTIQRTQQEDSAVYLCASALLNNEQFFGPGTRLTVL.

This clonotype occurred many times. The CDR3 sequence is CATSDLLAAQHF. CDR3 bases: TGTGCCACCAGTGATTTGCTCGCGGCCCAGCATTTT. The chain recombines TRBV24-1 with TRBJ1-5; D uncertain. The V gene's germline CDR1 is KGHDR and CDR2 SFDVKD. The V end lost 0 bases, the J end lost 11 bases, and 7 bases lay between the germline ends. The CDR3 has 12 amino acids.

This clonotype showed up many times. The rearrangement links TRBV6-5 to TRBJ1-1; 8 positions match TRBD1. This CDR3 region has 15 residues. Germline V gene data show CDR1 as MNHEY and CDR2 as SVGAGI. The J segment lost 1 base and the V segment lost 3 bases, leaving 4 bases of the junction unmatched. In DNA form, the CDR3 reads TGTGCCAGCAGTTATTCCGGGACAGGGAACACTGAAGCTTTCTTT. This sequence encodes CASSYSGTGNTEAFF.